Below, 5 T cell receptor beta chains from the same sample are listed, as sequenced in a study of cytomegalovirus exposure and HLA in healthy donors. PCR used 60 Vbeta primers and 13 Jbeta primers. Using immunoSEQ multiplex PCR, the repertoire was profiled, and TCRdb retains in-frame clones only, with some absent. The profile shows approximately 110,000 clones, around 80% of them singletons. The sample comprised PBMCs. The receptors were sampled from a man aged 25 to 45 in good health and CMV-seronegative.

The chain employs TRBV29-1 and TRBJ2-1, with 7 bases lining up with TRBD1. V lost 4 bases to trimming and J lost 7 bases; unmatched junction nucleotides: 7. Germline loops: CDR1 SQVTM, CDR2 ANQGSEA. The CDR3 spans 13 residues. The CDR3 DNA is TGCAGCGTTGGGGCTAGCAGGGGGAATGAGCAGTTCTTC. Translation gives CSVGASRGNEQFF.

The CDR3 reads CASRVGEFNTEAFF. The CDR3 region has the DNA TGTGCCAGCAGGGTAGGAGAGTTTAACACTGAAGCTTTCTTT. This rearrangement joins TRBV28 to TRBJ1-1; D gene unclear. Trimming pared 6 bases from V and 2 bases from J, leaving 13 bases between. Germline assignment: CDR1 MDHEN and CDR2 SYDVKM. The CDR3 has 14 residues.

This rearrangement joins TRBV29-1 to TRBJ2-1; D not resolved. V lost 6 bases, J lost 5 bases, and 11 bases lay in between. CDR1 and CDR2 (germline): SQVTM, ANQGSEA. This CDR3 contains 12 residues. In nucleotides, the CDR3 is TGCAGCGTCGCGAAGCCCGACAATGAGCAGTTCTTC. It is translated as CSVAKPDNEQFF.

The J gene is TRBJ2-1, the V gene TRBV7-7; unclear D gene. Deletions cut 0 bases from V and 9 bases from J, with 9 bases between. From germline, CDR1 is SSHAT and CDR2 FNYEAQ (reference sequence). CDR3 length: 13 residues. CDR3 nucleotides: TGTGCCAGCAGCTTAGCGCCGGTTGGTGAGCAGTTCTTC. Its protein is CASSLAPVGEQFF.

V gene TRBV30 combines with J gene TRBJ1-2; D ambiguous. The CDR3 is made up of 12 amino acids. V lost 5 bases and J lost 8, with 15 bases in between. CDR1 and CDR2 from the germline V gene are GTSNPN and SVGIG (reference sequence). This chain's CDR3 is CAWAPTSGGYTF. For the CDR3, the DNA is TGTGCCTGGGCTCCGACCAGCGGGGGCTACACCTTC.